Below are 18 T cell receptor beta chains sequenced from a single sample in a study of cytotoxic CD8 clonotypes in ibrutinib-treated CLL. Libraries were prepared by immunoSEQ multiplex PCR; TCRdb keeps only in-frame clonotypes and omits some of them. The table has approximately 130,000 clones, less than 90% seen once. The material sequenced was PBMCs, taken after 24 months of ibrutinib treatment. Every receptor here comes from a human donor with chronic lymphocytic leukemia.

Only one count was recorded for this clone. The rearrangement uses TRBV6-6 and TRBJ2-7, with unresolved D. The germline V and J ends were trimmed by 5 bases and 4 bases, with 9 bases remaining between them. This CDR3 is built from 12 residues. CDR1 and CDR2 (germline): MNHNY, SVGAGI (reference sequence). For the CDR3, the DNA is TGTGCCAGCAGTCCTGACTTTTACGAGCAGTACTTC. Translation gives CASSPDFYEQYF.

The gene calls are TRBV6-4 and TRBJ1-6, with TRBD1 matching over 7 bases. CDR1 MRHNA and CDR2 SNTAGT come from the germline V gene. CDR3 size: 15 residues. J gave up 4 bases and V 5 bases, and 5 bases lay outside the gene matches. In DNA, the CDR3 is TGTGCCAGCAGTCTTGAGACAGGGTATAATTCACCCCTCCACTTT. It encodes CASSLETGYNSPLHF.

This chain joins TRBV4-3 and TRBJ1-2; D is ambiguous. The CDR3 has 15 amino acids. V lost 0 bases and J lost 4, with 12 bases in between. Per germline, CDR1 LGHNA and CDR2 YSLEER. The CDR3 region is CASSQDRRVSYGYTF. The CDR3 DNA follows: TGCGCCAGCAGCCAAGATCGGCGGGTCTCCTATGGCTACACCTTC.

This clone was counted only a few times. The DNA for the CDR3 is TGCGCCAGCAGCCAAGACCCAGCATTAATCACAGATACGCAGTATTTT. This gives the protein CASSQDPALITDTQYF. V gene TRBV4-3 combines with J gene TRBJ2-3, with D hard to call. There are 16 residues in the CDR3. The V end lost 0 bases, the J end lost 2 bases, and 12 bases lay between the germline ends. Germline loops: CDR1 LGHNA, CDR2 YSLEER.

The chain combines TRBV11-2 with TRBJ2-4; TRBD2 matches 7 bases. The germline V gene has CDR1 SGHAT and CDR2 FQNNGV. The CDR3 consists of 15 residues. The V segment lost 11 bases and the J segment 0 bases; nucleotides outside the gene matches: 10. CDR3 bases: TGTGCCTCCGCCGGGGGGAAAGTAGCCAAAAACATTCAGTACTTC. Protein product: CASAGGKVAKNIQYF.

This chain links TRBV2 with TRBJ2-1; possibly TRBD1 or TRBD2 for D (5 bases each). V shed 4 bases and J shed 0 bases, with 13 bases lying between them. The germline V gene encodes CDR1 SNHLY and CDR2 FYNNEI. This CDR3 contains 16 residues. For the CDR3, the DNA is TGTGCCAGCAGTGTCGTCGATGGGGGCTCCTACAATGAGCAGTTCTTC. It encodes CASSVVDGGSYNEQFF.

CDR3 protein: CASGLAGGSSYNEQFF. The CDR3 DNA reads as TGCGCCTCCGGGCTAGCGGGGGGCAGCTCCTACAATGAGCAGTTCTTC. The chain uses TRBV4-3 and TRBJ2-1; 11 nucleotides line up with TRBD2. This CDR3 spans 16 amino acids. With 11 bases clipped from V and 0 bases from J, the junction kept 9 bases outside the gene matches. Germline CDR1 reads LGHNA; CDR2 reads YSLEER.

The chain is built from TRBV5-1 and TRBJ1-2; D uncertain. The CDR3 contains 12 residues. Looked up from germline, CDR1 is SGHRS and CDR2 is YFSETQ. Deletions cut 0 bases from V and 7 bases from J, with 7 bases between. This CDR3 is CASSLGNVGYTF. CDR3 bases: TGCGCCAGCAGCTTGGGGAACGTTGGCTACACCTTC. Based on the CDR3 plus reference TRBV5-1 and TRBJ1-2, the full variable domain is KAGVTQTPRYLIKTRGQQVTLSCSPISGHRSVSWYQQTPGQGLQFLFEYFSETQRNKGNFPGRFSGRQFSNSRSEMNVSTLELGDSALYLCASSLGNVGYTFGSGTRLTVV.

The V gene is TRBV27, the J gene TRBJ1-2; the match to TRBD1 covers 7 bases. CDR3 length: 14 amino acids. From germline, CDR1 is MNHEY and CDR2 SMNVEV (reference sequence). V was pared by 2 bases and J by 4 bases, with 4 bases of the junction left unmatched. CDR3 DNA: TGTGCCAGCAGTTTAAACAGGGGAACCTATGGCTACACCTTC. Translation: CASSLNRGTYGYTF.

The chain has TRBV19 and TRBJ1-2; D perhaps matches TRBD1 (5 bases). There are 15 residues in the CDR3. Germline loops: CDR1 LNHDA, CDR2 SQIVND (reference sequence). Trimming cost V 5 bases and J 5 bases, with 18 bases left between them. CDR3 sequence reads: CASSGGTGAYYGYTF. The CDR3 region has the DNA TGTGCCAGTAGTGGGGGTACCGGGGCATATTATGGCTACACCTTC.

The CDR3, as DNA: TGTGCCAGCAGCTTAGAGCAGGGATCACACAATGAGCAGTTCTTC. As protein: CASSLEQGSHNEQFF. The chain couples TRBV7-2 to TRBJ2-1; maybe TRBD1 (5 bases). Germline CDR1 is SGHTA and CDR2 is FQGNSA. This CDR3 contains 15 residues. Trimming shortened V by 1 base and J by 5 bases, and 12 bases separated the two germline ends.

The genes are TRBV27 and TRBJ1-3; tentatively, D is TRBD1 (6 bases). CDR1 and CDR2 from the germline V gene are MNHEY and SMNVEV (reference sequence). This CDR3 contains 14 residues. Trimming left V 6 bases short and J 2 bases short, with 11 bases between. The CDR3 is CASSPAGAGNTIYF. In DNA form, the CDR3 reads TGTGCCAGCAGCCCCGCAGGGGCTGGAAACACCATATATTTT.

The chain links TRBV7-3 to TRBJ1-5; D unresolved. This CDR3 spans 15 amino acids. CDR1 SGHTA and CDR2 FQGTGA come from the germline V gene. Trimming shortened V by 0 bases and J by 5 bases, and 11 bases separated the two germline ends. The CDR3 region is CASSLTQNGDQPQHF. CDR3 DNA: TGTGCCAGCAGCTTAACTCAGAACGGAGATCAGCCCCAGCATTTT.

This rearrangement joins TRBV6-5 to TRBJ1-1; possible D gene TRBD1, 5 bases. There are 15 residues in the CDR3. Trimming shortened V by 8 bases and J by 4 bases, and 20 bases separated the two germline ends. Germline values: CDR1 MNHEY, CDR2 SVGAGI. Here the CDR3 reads CASAVGERTTTEAFF. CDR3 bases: TGTGCCAGCGCTGTGGGGGAGCGAACCACCACTGAAGCTTTCTTT.

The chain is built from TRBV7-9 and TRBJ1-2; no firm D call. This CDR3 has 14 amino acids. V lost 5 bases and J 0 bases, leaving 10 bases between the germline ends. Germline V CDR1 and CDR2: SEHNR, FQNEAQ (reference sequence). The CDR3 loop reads CASSPMLANYGYTF. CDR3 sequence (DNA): TGTGCCAGCAGCCCCATGTTGGCTAACTATGGCTACACCTTC.

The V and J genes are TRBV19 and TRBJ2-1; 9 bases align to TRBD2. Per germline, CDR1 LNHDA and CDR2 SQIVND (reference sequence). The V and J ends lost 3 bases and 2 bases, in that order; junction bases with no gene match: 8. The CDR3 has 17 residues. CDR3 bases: TGTGCCAGTAGTATCGATGCGGGGGGGCTCGCCTACAATGAGCAGTTCTTC. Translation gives CASSIDAGGLAYNEQFF.

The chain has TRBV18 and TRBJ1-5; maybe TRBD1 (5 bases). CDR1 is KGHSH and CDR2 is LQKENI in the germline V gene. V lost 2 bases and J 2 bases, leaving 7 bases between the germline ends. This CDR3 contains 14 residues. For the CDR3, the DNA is TGTGCCAGCTCACCAGGGGGTGGCAATCAGCCCCAGCATTTT. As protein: CASSPGGGNQPQHF.

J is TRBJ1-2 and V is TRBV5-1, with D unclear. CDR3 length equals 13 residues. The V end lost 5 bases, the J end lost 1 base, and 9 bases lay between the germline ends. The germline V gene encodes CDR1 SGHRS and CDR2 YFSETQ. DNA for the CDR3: TGCGCCAGCAGACGCCTAGATAACTATGGCTACACCTTC. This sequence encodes CASRRLDNYGYTF. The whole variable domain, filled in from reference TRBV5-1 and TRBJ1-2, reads KAGVTQTPRYLIKTRGQQVTLSCSPISGHRSVSWYQQTPGQGLQFLFEYFSETQRNKGNFPGRFSGRQFSNSRSEMNVSTLELGDSALYLCASRRLDNYGYTFGSGTRLTVV.